These 22 T cell receptor beta chains share one sample of origin, sequenced in a study of shared clonotypes between healthy human individuals (dated by TCRdb to about 2020). CD8 naive samples consisted of CD45RO-negative cells that were positively selected for CCR7, yielding a CD45RA+CCR7+ population without TemRA cells. The library was built by means of the immunoSEQ multiplex PCR assay. Sourced from immuneACCESS, this table was stored by TCRdb with only in-frame sequences that have V and J called. A share of the clones is absent; for the studies checked, an unresolved V gene accounts for under half, and the remainder has no known explanation. Counted in this sample were about 2.2 million clones; roughly 93% of them appeared once. The ten most abundant clones make up roughly 1.7% of the sample. The sequencing sample was made of naive CD8+ T cells from PBMCs. The cell subset or site tag for this specimen amounts to: CD45RA+CCR7+. These receptors came from a young man in good health. Some clones in this sample may be carry-over from other donors' samples.

J is TRBJ2-1 and V is TRBV6-4, with 11 nucleotides matching TRBD2. Per germline, CDR1 MRHNA and CDR2 SNTAGT. This CDR3 region has 17 residues. After removal of 0 bases from V and 7 bases from J, the junction contained 8 bases not matched to a gene. The CDR3 protein is CASSDSALAGGWNEQFF. CDR3 coding DNA: TGTGCCAGCAGTGACTCCGCGCTAGCGGGAGGATGGAATGAGCAGTTCTTC.

The rearrangement links TRBV5-5 to TRBJ2-3, with D possibly being TRBD1 (6 bases). V lost 2 bases and J 0 bases, leaving 10 bases between the germline ends. The CDR3 contains 15 residues. CDR1 is SGHKS and CDR2 is YYEKEE in the germline V gene (reference sequence). Written as DNA, the CDR3 is TGTGCCAGCAGCTTCGGGACAACTAGCACAGATACGCAGTATTTT. Translating gives CASSFGTTSTDTQYF.

V gene TRBV4-1 combines with J gene TRBJ1-5, with D uncertain. Trimming took 3 bases from V and 11 from J, leaving 17 bases between them. The CDR3 is 14 residues long. Germline V gene lookup returns CDR1 MGHRA and CDR2 YSYEKL. The CDR3: CASSQIGIGPAQHF. The CDR3, as DNA: TGCGCCAGCAGCCAGATCGGAATAGGGCCGGCCCAGCATTTT.

This clone was recorded only once. The rearrangement uses TRBV6-1 and TRBJ2-1; TRBD2 agrees at 8 bases. Germline V gene data show CDR1 as MNHNS and CDR2 as SASEGT. This CDR3 is built from 17 residues. The junction had 14 bases not matched to a gene; V was cut back by 2 bases and J by 8 bases. CDR3 in amino acids: CASSERFREGPWDEQFF. The CDR3 DNA reads as TGTGCCAGCAGTGAACGATTTCGGGAGGGCCCCTGGGATGAGCAGTTCTTC.

The chain links TRBV5-1 to TRBJ2-1, with D tentatively TRBD1 (6 bases). This CDR3 has 15 residues. The V gene's germline CDR1 is SGHRS and CDR2 YFSETQ. V was clipped by 4 bases and J by 8 bases, with 19 bases between them. In DNA form, the CDR3 reads TGCGCCAGCAGCCTCCTGGACAGTACAAGCGATGAGCAGTTCTTC. It encodes CASSLLDSTSDEQFF.

This chain uses TRBV9 with TRBJ1-1; D gene ambiguous. The CDR3 totals 16 residues. Germline V gene data show CDR1 as SGDLS and CDR2 as YYNGEE. V was clipped by 0 bases and J by 0 bases, with 12 bases between them. In DNA form, the CDR3 reads TGTGCCAGCAGCGTAGTCAGGAAGGGCGTGAACACTGAAGCTTTCTTT. Translating it yields CASSVVRKGVNTEAFF.

Concerning this clone itself: One end of the junction is discordant with germline, which a read error may explain. This rearrangement joins TRBV28 to TRBJ1-1; no clear D gene. This CDR3 is built from 11 residues. Germline assignment: CDR1 MDHEN and CDR2 SYDVKM. CDR3 nucleotides: TGTGCCAGCAAAAAAGGTCGGCTTCTGGTCTTT. This codes for CASKKGRLLVF.

The J gene is TRBJ2-5, the V gene TRBV9, with D maybe TRBD1 (7 bases). The V end was cut by 0 bases, the J end by 1 base, with 13 bases between. This CDR3 is 16 amino acids long. Germline lookup yields CDR1 SGDLS and CDR2 YYNGEE. The CDR3 reads CASSVGGGGRQETQYF. The CDR3 DNA is TGTGCCAGCAGCGTAGGCGGAGGGGGCCGCCAAGAGACCCAGTACTTC.

Comments on this clone: The same CDR3 arises from other DNA sequences in this sample as well. V usage is TRBV19 and J usage is TRBJ1-1; D unclear. With 6 bases removed from V and 4 bases from J, the gap between germline ends came to 6 bases. The CDR3 runs 11 residues. CDR1 and CDR2 from the germline V gene are LNHDA and SQIVND (reference sequence). This CDR3 is CASRVGTEAFF. For the CDR3, the DNA is TGTGCCAGTAGGGTTGGCACTGAAGCTTTCTTT. Based on the CDR3 plus reference TRBV19 and TRBJ1-1, the full variable domain is DGGITQSPKYLFRKEGQNVTLSCEQNLNHDAMYWYRQDPGQGLRLIYYSQIVNDFQKGDIAEGYSVSREKKESFPLTVTSAQKNPTAFYLCASRVGTEAFFGQGTRLTVV.

The chain joins TRBV19 to TRBJ1-5, with 8 bases lining up with TRBD1. Germline V lookup: CDR1 LNHDA, CDR2 SQIVND (reference sequence). This CDR3 is built from 15 residues. V lost 5 bases and J lost 2; bases outside the gene matches: 5. The CDR3 loop is CASSDRGLGNQPQHF. CDR3 bases: TGTGCCAGTAGTGACAGGGGCTTGGGCAATCAGCCCCAGCATTTT.

The V gene is TRBV6-6, the J gene TRBJ2-5; 7 nucleotides align to TRBD1. Germline CDR1 and CDR2: MNHNY and SVGAGI (reference sequence). J was trimmed by 1 base and V by 6 bases; bases with no gene match: 5. The CDR3 has 14 residues. The DNA of the CDR3 is TGTGCCAGCAGACCCCGGGACAGCCAAGAGACCCAGTACTTC. Translated, it gives CASRPRDSQETQYF.

This chain links TRBV4-2 with TRBJ2-5, with a weak D call TRBD2 (5 bases). The length of the CDR3 is 13 residues. CDR1 and CDR2 (germline): LGHNA, YNFKEQ. Trimming removed 3 bases from V and 4 bases from J, with 9 bases in between. CDR3 DNA: TGTGCCAGCAGCCAGGGAGCCGGAGAGACCCAGTACTTC. Encoded protein: CASSQGAGETQYF.

Notes on this clone: The sample carries other DNA sequences with the same CDR3. The chain is built from TRBV7-9 and TRBJ2-7; possibly TRBD2 for D (5 bases). V was shortened by 1 base and J by 7 bases, with 5 bases between the two germline ends. Germline V gives CDR1 SEHNR, CDR2 FQNEAQ (reference sequence). The CDR3 extends over 11 amino acids. CDR3 in amino acids: CASSLGREQYF. As DNA, the CDR3 is TGTGCCAGCAGCTTAGGGAGGGAGCAGTACTTC.

The chain links TRBV29-1 to TRBJ2-2; D might be TRBD2 (6 bases). CDR3 size: 14 residues. The germline V and J ends were trimmed by 1 base and 6 bases, with 12 bases remaining between them. Germline CDR1 is SQVTM and CDR2 is ANQGSEA. The CDR3 nucleotides read TGCAGCGTTGAAGCATACTCGGGGGCCGGGGAGCTGTTTTTT. Translating it yields CSVEAYSGAGELFF.

V is TRBV15 and J is TRBJ2-7; 8 nucleotides line up with TRBD1. The J segment lost 3 bases and the V segment lost 0 bases, leaving 4 bases of the junction unmatched. CDR1 is LNHNV and CDR2 is YYDKDF in the germline V gene (reference sequence). The CDR3 spans 15 residues. The CDR3: CATSRDRTGLYEQYF. The CDR3 coding sequence is TGTGCCACCAGCAGAGATCGGACAGGGCTCTACGAGCAGTACTTC.

The chain is built from TRBV5-6 and TRBJ2-4; D gene uncertain. The CDR3 extends over 12 amino acids. V shed 0 bases and J shed 7 bases, with 5 bases lying between them. Germline V gives CDR1 SGHDT, CDR2 YYEEEE. The CDR3 DNA follows: TGTGCCAGCAGCTTGGGCAGGAACATTCAGTACTTC. Translating it yields CASSLGRNIQYF.

In regard to this clone: In the same sample, other DNA sequences code for this CDR3. V is TRBV19 and J is TRBJ2-7, with a possible D match to TRBD1 (5 bases). This CDR3 region has 13 residues. With 1 base removed from V and 2 bases from J, the gap between germline ends came to 6 bases. The germline V gene encodes CDR1 LNHDA and CDR2 SQIVND (reference sequence). This CDR3 reads CASSIGQPYEQYF. CDR3 coding DNA: TGTGCCAGTAGTATAGGACAGCCCTACGAGCAGTACTTC.

CDR3 in amino acids: CASSLWGSPYEQYF. The DNA of the CDR3 is TGTGCCAGCAGTTTGTGGGGGAGCCCCTACGAGCAGTACTTC. This chain connects TRBV6-5 to TRBJ2-7; perhaps D is TRBD1 or TRBD2 (5 bases each). Looked up from germline, CDR1 is MNHEY and CDR2 is SVGAGI. V lost 4 bases and J lost 2, with 12 bases in between. This CDR3 spans 14 amino acids.

The chain couples TRBV6-1 to TRBJ2-3, with TRBD2 matching 14 bases. The V and J ends lost 8 bases and 5 bases, in that order; junction bases with no gene match: 6. Looked up from germline, CDR1 is MNHNS and CDR2 is SASEGT. CDR3 length: 15 residues. The CDR3 loop is CASRGLAGAEDTQYF. The CDR3 region has the DNA TGTGCCAGCCGGGGACTAGCGGGAGCTGAAGATACGCAGTATTTT.

V usage is TRBV11-2 and J usage is TRBJ2-1; 9 bases fit TRBD2. V lost 6 bases and J lost 5; bases outside the gene matches: 5. The germline gives CDR1 SGHAT, CDR2 FQNNGV. This CDR3 contains 14 residues. The CDR3 is CASSVAGAHNEQFF. DNA for the CDR3: TGTGCCAGCAGTGTAGCGGGAGCCCACAATGAGCAGTTCTTC. Drawing the rest from reference TRBV11-2 and TRBJ2-1, the complete variable domain is EAGVAQSPRYKIIEKRQSVAFWCNPISGHATLYWYQQILGQGPKLLIQFQNNGVVDDSQLPKDRFSAERLKGVDSTLKIQPAKLEDSAVYLCASSVAGAHNEQFFGPGTRLTVL.

In this sample, this clone turned up once. V gene TRBV6-5 combines with J gene TRBJ1-3, with 10 bases matching TRBD1. Per the germline V gene, CDR1 is MNHEY and CDR2 is SVGAGI. The CDR3 is made up of 15 amino acids. J lost 2 bases, V lost 6 bases, and 4 bases had no gene match. DNA for the CDR3: TGTGCCAGCAGACAGGACAGGGGGGCTGGAAACACCATATATTTT. It is translated as CASRQDRGAGNTIYF.

This rearrangement joins TRBV27 to TRBJ2-7; 8 bases are a match to TRBD2. The V gene's germline CDR1 is MNHEY and CDR2 SMNVEV (reference sequence). Trimming took 5 bases from V and 4 from J; bases not matched to a gene: 10. The CDR3 extends over 15 amino acids. In DNA form, the CDR3 reads TGTGCCAGCAGTCCAAAGCGGGAGTCTATTTACGAGCAGTACTTC. Translating it yields CASSPKRESIYEQYF.